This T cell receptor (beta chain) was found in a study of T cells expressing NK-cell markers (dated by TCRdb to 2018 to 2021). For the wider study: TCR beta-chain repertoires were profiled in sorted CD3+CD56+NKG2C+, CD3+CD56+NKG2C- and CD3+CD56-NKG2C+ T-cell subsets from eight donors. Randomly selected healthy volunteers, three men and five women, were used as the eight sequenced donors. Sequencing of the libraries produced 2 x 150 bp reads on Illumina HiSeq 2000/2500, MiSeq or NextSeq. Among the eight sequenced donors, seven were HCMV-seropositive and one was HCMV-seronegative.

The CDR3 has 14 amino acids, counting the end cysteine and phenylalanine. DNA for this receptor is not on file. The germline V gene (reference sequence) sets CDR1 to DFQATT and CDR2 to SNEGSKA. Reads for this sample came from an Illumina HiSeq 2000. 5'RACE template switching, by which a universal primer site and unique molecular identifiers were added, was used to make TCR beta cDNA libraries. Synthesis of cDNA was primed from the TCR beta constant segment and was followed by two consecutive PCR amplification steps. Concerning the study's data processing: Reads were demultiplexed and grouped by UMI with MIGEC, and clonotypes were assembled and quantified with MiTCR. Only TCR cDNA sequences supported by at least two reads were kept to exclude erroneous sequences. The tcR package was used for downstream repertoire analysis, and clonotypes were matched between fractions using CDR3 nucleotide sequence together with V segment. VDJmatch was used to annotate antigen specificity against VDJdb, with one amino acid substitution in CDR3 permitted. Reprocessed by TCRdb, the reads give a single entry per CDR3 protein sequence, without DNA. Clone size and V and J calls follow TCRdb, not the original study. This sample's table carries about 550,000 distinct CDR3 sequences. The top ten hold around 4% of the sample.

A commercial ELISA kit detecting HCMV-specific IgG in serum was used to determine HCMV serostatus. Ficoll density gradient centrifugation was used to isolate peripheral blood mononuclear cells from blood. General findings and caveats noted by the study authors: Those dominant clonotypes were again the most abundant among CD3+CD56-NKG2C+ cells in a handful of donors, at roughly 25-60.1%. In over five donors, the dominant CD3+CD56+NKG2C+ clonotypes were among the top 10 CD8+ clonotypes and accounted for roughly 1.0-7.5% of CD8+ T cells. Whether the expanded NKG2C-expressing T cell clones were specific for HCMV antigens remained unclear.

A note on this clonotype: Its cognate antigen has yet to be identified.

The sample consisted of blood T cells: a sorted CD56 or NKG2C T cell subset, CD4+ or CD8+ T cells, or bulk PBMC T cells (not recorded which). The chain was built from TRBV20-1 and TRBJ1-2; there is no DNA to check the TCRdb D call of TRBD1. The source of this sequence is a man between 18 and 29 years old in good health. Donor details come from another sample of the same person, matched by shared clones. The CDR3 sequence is CSATTGGASYGYTF.